This is a list of T cell receptor beta chains from one sample in a study of blood T cell repertoires in COVID-19. Assay: immunoSEQ multiplex PCR; the TCRdb copy retains only in-frame clones and omits some. The profile shows about 200,000 clones, 80% to 90% of them singletons. The sequencing sample was made of peripheral blood. The receptors shown here come from a man between 18 and 29 years old with active or convalescent COVID-19. Each CDR3 is given with its conserved first and last residue. A D gene is named only where the DNA matches it firmly. The listing skips clone size in some rows; elsewhere it reads once, few, many or a size class.

few,TRBV5-1,TRBJ2-7,-,TGCGCCAGCAGCGGGGAGACAGGTCCCTACGAGCAGTACTTC,CASSGETGPYEQYF
once,TRBV24-1,TRBJ2-3,-,TGTGCCACCAGTGGGGCCGAAACAAGCACAGATACGCAGTATTTT,CATSGAETSTDTQYF
-,TRBV27,TRBJ2-1,TRBD2,TGTGCCAGCAGTTTAATGAGCGGGGGACTAGCGGGAGGGCCAGCCTACAATGAGCAGTTCTTC,CASSLMSGGLAGGPAYNEQFF
few,TRBV9,TRBJ2-3,-,TGTGCCAGCAGCGGCGGGACTGGCCTCGGGGATACGCAGTATTTT,CASSGGTGLGDTQYF
-,TRBV12-3/TRBV12-4,TRBJ2-5,-,TGTGCTTCCAGGGGATTCCAAGAGACCCAGTACTTC,CASRGFQETQYF
-,TRBV19,TRBJ2-2,-,TGTGCCAGTAGTATAGGTCGGGGGGCGCTGGGGACCGGGGAGCTGTTTTTT,CASSIGRGALGTGELFF
-,TRBV6-5,TRBJ2-1,TRBD1,TGTGCCAGCAGGGGGGACAGGCCTTATCCCGAATTCTTC,CASRGDRPYPEFF
-,TRBV19,TRBJ2-3,TRBD1,TGTGCCAGTAGTACATACCGCAGGGGGCGCGCTAGCACAGATACGCAGTATTTT,CASSTYRRGRASTDTQYF
once,TRBV28,TRBJ2-1,TRBD2,TGTGCCAGCACCCGACTAGCGGCAGTCTACAATGAGCAGTTCTTC,CASTRLAAVYNEQFF
-,TRBV7-9,TRBJ2-1,TRBD2,TGTGCCAGCAGCCGACTAGCGGGAGCCTACAATGAGCAGTTCTTC,CASSRLAGAYNEQFF
-,TRBV24-1,TRBJ2-1,-,TGTGCCACCAGGGGAGCCACCTACAATGAGCAGTTCTTC,CATRGATYNEQFF
-,TRBV30,TRBJ2-6,TRBD2,TGTGCCTGGAGTGGGCTAGCGGGTAACTCTGGGGCCAACGTCCTGACTTTC,CAWSGLAGNSGANVLTF
-,TRBV12-5,TRBJ2-1,TRBD2,TGTGCTAGTGGTTTGGTACCCCTGACTAGCGGGACCCCCTACAATGAGCAGTTCTTC,CASGLVPLTSGTPYNEQFF
-,TRBV27,TRBJ1-2,-,TGTGCCAGCAGTTCTCTCCCCAACTATGGCTACACCTTC,CASSSLPNYGYTF
-,TRBV6-5,TRBJ2-1,TRBD2,TGTGCCAGCAGTTCCCGACTAGCGGGAGGGGGGGATGAGCAGTTCTTC,CASSSRLAGGGDEQFF
-,TRBV6-5,TRBJ1-3,-,TGTGCCAGCAGATCCCGGGGGTGGTCCGGAAACACCATATATTTT,CASRSRGWSGNTIYF
-,TRBV27,TRBJ2-7,TRBD1,TGTGCCAGCCACGGACAGGGCCGCTACGAGCAGTACTTC,CASHGQGRYEQYF
-,TRBV6-1,TRBJ2-7,TRBD2,TGTGCCAGCAGTGAAGGACTAGCGGGAGCCTACGAGCAGTACTTC,CASSEGLAGAYEQYF
-,TRBV5-6,TRBJ2-3,TRBD2,TGTGCCAGCAGCCGGGGACCGGGACTAGCGGACACAGATACGCAGTATTTT,CASSRGPGLADTDTQYF
-,TRBV9,TRBJ2-1,TRBD2,TGTGCCAGCAGCGTAATTGCCGTAGGTGGGGGGACTAGCACCTACAATGAGCAGTTCTTC,CASSVIAVGGGTSTYNEQFF
-,TRBV9,TRBJ2-2,TRBD2,TGTGCCAGCAGCGTAGCTGCGGGAGGGTTTGTCGGGGAGCTGTTTTTT,CASSVAAGGFVGELFF
-,TRBV28,TRBJ2-7,-,TGTGCCAGCAGTTTACTACAGGGCTACGAGCAGTACTTC,CASSLLQGYEQYF
-,TRBV21-1,TRBJ2-3,-,TGTGCCAGCAGCCCCCAGGAGAAACTAGCGGGATACGGCACAGATACGCAGTATTTT,CASSPQEKLAGYGTDTQYF
-,TRBV29-1,TRBJ2-7,TRBD1,TGCAGCGTTGAAGATGGTGAGGGGGCGCGCTACGAGCAGTACTTC,CSVEDGEGARYEQYF
-,TRBV16,TRBJ1-1,-,TGTGCCAGCAGCCAATCGGTAGGGGTGAACACTGAAGCTTTCTTT,CASSQSVGVNTEAFF
-,TRBV2,TRBJ1-1,-,TGTGCCAGCAGGCCACAGGGAGGGGAAAAAACTGAAGCTTTCTTT,CASRPQGGEKTEAFF
few,TRBV6-5,TRBJ2-7,-,TGTGCCGCAGGTCGTCCCGGCACCTACGAGCAGTACTTC,CAAGRPGTYEQYF
-,TRBV29-1,TRBJ2-7,-,TGCAGCGTTGTTAGCGGAGACCCTCCCGGGGAGCAGTACTTC,CSVVSGDPPGEQYF
-,TRBV7-7,TRBJ2-5,-,TGTGCTAGCAGCTTAGCCCTTGGGCCCCACTTCCAGGAGACCCAGTACTTC,CASSLALGPHFQETQYF
-,TRBV11-2,TRBJ2-4,-,TGTGCCAGCAGCCGAGGGGACGGACAGAAAAACATTCAGTACTTC,CASSRGDGQKNIQYF
-,TRBV12-3/TRBV12-4,TRBJ2-5,-,TGTGCCAGCAGTTTGAATGAGGCAGAGACCCAGTACTTC,CASSLNEAETQYF
few,TRBV7-2,TRBJ1-4,-,TGTGCCAGCAGCTTAGAACCAGGCCAGGGTGAAAAACTGTTTTTT,CASSLEPGQGEKLFF
-,TRBV9,TRBJ1-2,-,TGTGCCAGCAGGGGCCGCTTGGATCGCTACACCTTC,CASRGRLDRYTF
-,TRBV27,TRBJ1-1,-,TGTGCCAGCAGTTTGACAAGAATGAACACTGAAGCTTTCTTT,CASSLTRMNTEAFF
-,TRBV7-2,TRBJ2-2,TRBD2,TGTGCCAGAAGGAGCGGTGGTAGCGGGAAGGCCGGGGAGCTGTTTTTT,CARRSGGSGKAGELFF
-,TRBV30,TRBJ1-1,-,TGTGTCGCTGGAGATATCAGGGTGGGTTCGACTGAAGCTTTCTTT,CVAGDIRVGSTEAFF
-,TRBV7-2,TRBJ2-2,-,TGTGCCAGCAGCTTAGACGGAGCCGGGGAGCTGTTTTTT,CASSLDGAGELFF
-,TRBV4-3,TRBJ2-5,-,TGCGCCAGCAGCCAAGATCGGGGAGAGACCCAGTACTTC,CASSQDRGETQYF
once,TRBV5-1,TRBJ2-7,-,TGCGCCAGCAGCCTGCCTAACGCCTACGAGCAGTACTTC,CASSLPNAYEQYF
-,TRBV11-3,TRBJ2-7,-,TGTGCCAGCAGCTTAGGGGTGGAGTACGAGCAGTACTTC,CASSLGVEYEQYF
many,TRBV12-5,TRBJ1-5,-,TGTGCTAGTGTCTCTGCGTCGGGGAGGCCGTATTTT,CASVSASGRPYF
few,TRBV30,TRBJ1-5,TRBD1,TGTGCCTGGAGCCGAATACGGGACAGGGGTCAGCCCCAGCATTTT,CAWSRIRDRGQPQHF
-,TRBV11-3,TRBJ2-1,TRBD2,TGTGCCAGCAGCGGCCCCGGAGCGGGGGACAATGAGCAGTTCTTC,CASSGPGAGDNEQFF
-,TRBV28,TRBJ2-1,TRBD1,TGTGCCAGCAGCTGGGACAGGGTCCCCTACAATGAGCAGTTCTTC,CASSWDRVPYNEQFF
-,TRBV3-1/TRBV3-2,TRBJ2-5,-,TGTGCCAGCAGCCAAGACCGTGCCAGGACCCAGTACTTC,CASSQDRARTQYF
-,TRBV19,TRBJ1-4,TRBD1,TGTGCCAGTAGCGACAGGGGGCGGGATGAAAAACTGTTTTTT,CASSDRGRDEKLFF
-,TRBV14,TRBJ2-7,TRBD2,TGTGCCAGCAGCCAATATCCGTTGATAGCGGGAGTTGGGAACGAGCAGTACTTC,CASSQYPLIAGVGNEQYF
once,TRBV7-9,TRBJ1-3,TRBD1,TGTGCCAGCGGAGGGGACAGGGGAAACACCATATATTTT,CASGGDRGNTIYF
-,TRBV18,TRBJ1-4,-,TGTGCCAGCTCACCATACCAGGAAACTGAAAAACTGTTTTTT,CASSPYQETEKLFF
once,TRBV7-2,TRBJ1-3,-,TGTGCCAGCAGCTTTGGACCGGGGGGTGGAAACACCATATATTTT,CASSFGPGGGNTIYF
-,TRBV4-3,TRBJ2-1,TRBD1,TGCGCCAGCAGCCAAGGCTTGGGCCTCGGGACAGCTTACAATGAGCAGTTCTTC,CASSQGLGLGTAYNEQFF
-,TRBV24-1,TRBJ2-5,TRBD1,TGTGCCACCAGAGGGACAGGCCCCGGGGAGACCCAGTACTTC,CATRGTGPGETQYF
-,TRBV27,TRBJ1-4,TRBD1,TGTGCCAGCAGTCTAAAATCCAATCGGGTTAATGGACAGGGCAATGAAAAACTGTTTTTT,CASSLKSNRVNGQGNEKLFF
-,TRBV30,TRBJ1-5,-,TGTGCCTGGAGTACAGGGCTAGGACAGCCCCAGCATTTT,CAWSTGLGQPQHF
-,TRBV3-1/TRBV3-2,TRBJ2-1,-,TGTGCCAGCACACGGGACATGATCTACAATGAGCAGTTCTTC,CASTRDMIYNEQFF
-,TRBV6-7,TRBJ1-2,TRBD1,TGTGCCAGCAGTTACACACGGGGACAGGGGCCTTATGGCTACACCTTC,CASSYTRGQGPYGYTF
-,TRBV28,TRBJ2-7,-,TGTGCCAGCAGTTTGGCCGTACCCTACGAGCAGTACTTC,CASSLAVPYEQYF
-,TRBV27,TRBJ1-5,-,TGTGCCAGCAGTTCACAGGGATGGAATCAGCCCCAGCATTTT,CASSSQGWNQPQHF